One and the same sample provided the 14 T cell receptor beta chains below, sequenced in a study of T cell repertoires in ileal Crohn's disease. Assay used: immunoSEQ multiplex PCR; TCRdb lists only in-frame clones, some missing. Among some 15,000 clones, about 55% were seen once, and the ten largest hold roughly 6.3%. The sequenced material came from ileal tissue. The receptors derive from an adult with Crohn's disease.

V and J are TRBV5-1 and TRBJ2-1; 7 bases map to TRBD2. The germline V gene encodes CDR1 SGHRS and CDR2 YFSETQ. The CDR3 loop spans 16 amino acids. Trimming removed 0 bases from V and 6 bases from J; junction bases left unmatched: 9. The CDR3 reads CASSLVGGNNANEQFF. The CDR3 DNA sequence: TGCGCCAGCAGCTTGGTCGGGGGGAACAACGCCAATGAGCAGTTCTTC. Looking up the rest from reference TRBV5-1 and TRBJ2-1 gives the full variable domain: KAGVTQTPRYLIKTRGQQVTLSCSPISGHRSVSWYQQTPGQGLQFLFEYFSETQRNKGNFPGRFSGRQFSNSRSEMNVSTLELGDSALYLCASSLVGGNNANEQFFGPGTRLTVL.

V usage is TRBV2 and J usage is TRBJ2-1, with 9 bases matching TRBD1. This CDR3 is 15 amino acids long. CDR1 SNHLY and CDR2 FYNNEI come from the germline V gene. Trimming cost V 0 bases and J 8 bases; bases outside gene matches: 5. In nucleotides, the CDR3 is TGTGCCAGCAGTGAAGCGCCGGGACAGGGCCATGAGCAGTTCTTC. Translation gives CASSEAPGQGHEQFF.

The chain recombines TRBV4-3 with TRBJ2-2; TRBD2 aligns across 7 bases. Trimming removed 1 base from V and 5 bases from J; junction bases left unmatched: 1. The CDR3 is made up of 14 amino acids. The germline V gene encodes CDR1 LGHNA and CDR2 YSLEER. CDR3 in amino acids: CASSQGLATGELFF. Here the CDR3 DNA reads TGCGCCAGCAGCCAAGGACTAGCAACCGGGGAGCTGTTTTTT.

The V gene is TRBV4-1, the J gene TRBJ1-1; D unresolved. The CDR3 loop spans 14 amino acids. V lost 2 bases and J lost 8, with 15 bases in between. The germline CDR1 and CDR2 sequences are MGHRA and YSYEKL. The CDR3 region is CASSQTAVGLEAFF. In nucleotides, the CDR3 is TGCGCCAGCAGCCAAACAGCAGTTGGTCTAGAAGCTTTCTTT.

The genes are TRBV6-1 and TRBJ2-7, with D possibly TRBD2 on 5 matching bases. The CDR3 runs 13 residues. Per germline, CDR1 MNHNS and CDR2 SASEGT. V lost 0 bases and J 6 bases, leaving 9 bases between the germline ends. The CDR3 nucleotides are TGTGCCAGCAGTGAAGCAGTGCGGGCCGAGCAGTACTTC. Translating it yields CASSEAVRAEQYF.

The chain has TRBV11-2 and TRBJ1-1, with a weak D call TRBD1 (5 bases). The CDR3 is 14 amino acids. The germline V and J ends were trimmed by 7 bases and 5 bases, with 17 bases remaining between them. The germline CDR1 and CDR2 sequences are SGHAT and FQNNGV. For the CDR3, the DNA is TGTGCCAGCATCCGGACAAGGCTGGAGACTGAAGCTTTCTTT. Translation: CASIRTRLETEAFF.

The gene calls are TRBV4-2 and TRBJ1-1, with D perhaps matching TRBD1 (5 bases). The CDR3 contains 16 residues. Germline V CDR1 and CDR2: LGHNA, YNFKEQ. With 4 bases removed from V and 1 base from J, the gap between germline ends came to 16 bases. CDR3 DNA sequence: TGTGCCAGCAGCCGTCCCACCCCCAGGGAGAACACTGAAGCTTTCTTT. Protein: CASSRPTPRENTEAFF.

The V and J genes are TRBV10-2 and TRBJ2-3; 8 bases map to TRBD1. J lost 2 bases, V lost 7 bases, and 14 bases had no gene match. Germline V lookup: CDR1 WSHSY, CDR2 SAAADI. The CDR3 length is 17 residues. This CDR3 reads CASIAEAWTGNTDTQYF. For the CDR3, the DNA is TGCGCCAGCATCGCCGAGGCCTGGACAGGGAACACAGATACGCAGTATTTT.

V is TRBV7-4 and J is TRBJ2-2, with 8 bases aligning to TRBD1. The V gene end was trimmed by 5 bases and the J gene end by 4 bases; junction bases not matched to a gene: 9. The CDR3 covers 16 residues. CDR1 and CDR2 (germline): SGHVT, SQSDAQ. CDR3 sequence (DNA): TGTGCCAGCAGCGAAACGCAGGGGGCGGGCACCGGGGAGCTGTTTTTT. Its translation: CASSETQGAGTGELFF.

This clone has just one count. The V and J genes are TRBV2 and TRBJ2-7, with TRBD1 identical over 9 bases. The CDR3 extends over 13 amino acids. Germline loops: CDR1 SNHLY, CDR2 FYNNEI. The junction had 5 bases not matched to a gene; V was cut back by 7 bases and J by 4 bases. For the CDR3, the DNA is TGTGCCAGCACCAACAGGGGGCATTACGAGCAGTACTTC. Translation: CASTNRGHYEQYF.

This chain uses TRBV5-6 with TRBJ1-5; tentatively, D is TRBD1 (5 bases). Per germline, CDR1 SGHDT and CDR2 YYEEEE. Trimming removed 0 bases from V and 3 bases from J, with 10 bases in between. The CDR3 has 15 amino acids. This CDR3 reads CASSLGSRDNQPQHF. CDR3 DNA sequence: TGTGCCAGCAGCTTGGGATCCAGGGACAATCAGCCCCAGCATTTT. Complete variable domain (other parts from reference TRBV5-6 and TRBJ1-5): DAGVTQSPTHLIKTRGQQVTLRCSPKSGHDTVSWYQQALGQGPQFIFQYYEEEERQRGNFPDRFSGHQFPNYSSELNVNALLLGDSALYLCASSLGSRDNQPQHFGDGTRLSIL.

This clone was detected once. The chain links TRBV18 to TRBJ1-3; D is ambiguous. Between the trimmed V and J ends, which lost 3 bases and 4 bases, there was a span of 10 bases. The CDR3 consists of 14 residues. CDR1 KGHSH and CDR2 LQKENI come from the germline V gene. The CDR3 coding sequence is TGTGCCAGCTCACCCCGAAACGAGGGAAACACCATATATTTT. It translates to CASSPRNEGNTIYF.

The chain couples TRBV27 to TRBJ1-5; 7 positions agree with TRBD1. Germline V gene data show CDR1 as MNHEY and CDR2 as SMNVEV (reference sequence). This CDR3 has 15 amino acids. V shed 3 bases and J 3 bases; nucleotides not matched to a gene: 5. The CDR3 bases are TGTGCCAGCAGTTTCGAGGGGGCAAACAATCAGCCCCAGCATTTT. This encodes CASSFEGANNQPQHF.

The chain couples TRBV7-6 to TRBJ2-7; no clear D gene. V lost 1 base, J lost 4 bases, and 8 bases lay in between. The CDR3 covers 13 residues. Germline V CDR1 and CDR2: SGHVS, FNYEAQ. The CDR3 protein is CASSLVAIYEQYF. CDR3 DNA sequence: TGTGCCAGCAGCTTAGTGGCCATATACGAGCAGTACTTC.